The 25 T cell receptor beta chains presented below share a single source sample, sequenced in a study of sequential checkpoint blockade in melanoma (dated 2019 in TCRdb). The treatment or condition label here, explained by the study, means: randomized to nivolumab then ipilimumab (arm A) or the reverse (arm B). Libraries were made using the immunoSEQ multiplex PCR assay. The table comes from immuneACCESS by way of TCRdb, which keeps in-frame sequences with V and J called. Part of the clones is missing from these tables; in studies checked, under half for an unresolved V gene and the rest for unknown reasons. The sample records approximately 15,000 clones, roughly 71% of which are singletons. The top ten clones comprise about an eighth of the sample. Here the sequenced sample was CD8+ T cells sorted from blood (inferred from file names), taken from a patient given nivolumab and ipilimumab in sequence. The receptors stem from a human donor with melanoma.

This chain connects TRBV13 to TRBJ1-2; 9 bases are a match to TRBD1. The CDR3 totals 17 residues. The germline V gene encodes CDR1 PRHDT and CDR2 FYEKMQ (reference sequence). V trimming: 5 bases; J trimming: 4 bases; junction bases outside the gene matches: 14. In DNA form, the CDR3 reads TGTGCCAGCAGCCCAGGACAGGGGCCCGCGGGCACCTATGGCTACACCTTC. The encoded protein is CASSPGQGPAGTYGYTF.

By sample fraction, this clone is medium-sized. V usage is TRBV6-5 and J usage is TRBJ1-5; 9 bases line up with TRBD1. The germline gives CDR1 MNHEY, CDR2 SVGAGI. Losses at the gene ends were 8 bases for V and 4 bases for J; bases not matched to a gene: 9. CDR3 length: 15 amino acids. Here the CDR3 DNA reads TGTGCCAGCCGACCTTACGGACAGGGGAATCAGCCCCAGCATTTT. The encoded protein is CASRPYGQGNQPQHF.

This clone has only a few counts. The CDR3 nucleotides read TGTGCCAGCAGTTACTCCCAGGGGGGAGAGCAGTACTTC. Its protein product is CASSYSQGGEQYF. The V gene is TRBV6-5, the J gene TRBJ2-7, with a tentative D call TRBD1 (7 bases). V lost 0 bases, J lost 7 bases, and 10 bases lay in between. This CDR3 has 13 amino acids. Germline V lookup: CDR1 MNHEY, CDR2 SVGAGI.

This clone was counted once. The chain couples TRBV28 to TRBJ2-5; D is unresolved. V was trimmed by 5 bases and J by 1 base, leaving 14 bases between them. The CDR3 spans 15 residues. In germline, CDR1 is MDHEN, CDR2 SYDVKM. The CDR3 loop reads CASSPQHRLQETQYF. CDR3 nucleotides: TGTGCCAGCAGTCCGCAGCATCGACTCCAAGAGACCCAGTACTTC.

The chain uses TRBV4-3 and TRBJ1-4; D is ambiguous. The CDR3 sequence is 15 residues long. V was trimmed by 0 bases and J by 0 bases, leaving 5 bases between them. CDR1 and CDR2 (germline): LGHNA, YSLEER. The CDR3 DNA reads TGCGCCAGCAGCCAAGACAGTACAACTAATGAAAAACTGTTTTTT. This encodes CASSQDSTTNEKLFF.

The chain combines TRBV4-3 with TRBJ2-1; 9 bases align to TRBD2. With 0 bases clipped from V and 0 bases from J, the junction kept 0 bases outside the gene matches. The CDR3 sequence is 16 residues long. CDR1 is LGHNA and CDR2 is YSLEER in the germline V gene. The CDR3 DNA reads TGCGCCAGCAGCCAAGATAGCGGGGGCTCCTACAATGAGCAGTTCTTC. Its protein product is CASSQDSGGSYNEQFF.

The chain couples TRBV30 to TRBJ2-5; TRBD1 agrees at 9 bases. This CDR3 has 17 residues. CDR1 and CDR2 (germline): GTSNPN, SVGIG (reference sequence). The V gene end was trimmed by 1 base and the J gene end by 2 bases; junction bases not matched to a gene: 11. The CDR3 nucleotides read TGTGCCTGGAGTGATCTCGGGACAGGGAGGAATCAAGAGACCCAGTACTTC. As protein: CAWSDLGTGRNQETQYF.

V and J are TRBV5-4 and TRBJ2-7, with D perhaps TRBD1 (6 bases). CDR3 length equals 15 residues. In germline, CDR1 is SGHNT, CDR2 YYREEE (reference sequence). The germline V and J ends were trimmed by 2 bases and 2 bases, with 14 bases remaining between them. The CDR3 here is CASSFASRTAYEQYF. In DNA, the CDR3 is TGTGCCAGCAGCTTTGCTTCTCGGACAGCCTACGAGCAGTACTTC.

V usage is TRBV5-6 and J usage is TRBJ1-1; D is unclear. V was clipped by 0 bases and J by 6 bases, with 9 bases between them. CDR3 length: 13 residues. Germline V gene data show CDR1 as SGHDT and CDR2 as YYEEEE. CDR3 nucleotides: TGTGCCAGCAGCTTGGTGCGGGAAGCTGAAGCTTTCTTT. Its translation: CASSLVREAEAFF.

The rearrangement joins TRBV6-5 to TRBJ2-5; possibly TRBD1 for D (6 bases). CDR3 length: 16 amino acids. V gave up 2 bases and J gave up 5 bases, with 18 bases separating them. From germline, CDR1 is MNHEY and CDR2 SVGAGI. CDR3 residues: CASSYQGWEMLETQYF. CDR3 nucleotides: TGTGCCAGCAGTTACCAGGGGTGGGAGATGTTGGAGACCCAGTACTTC.

By frequency in the sample, this clone is large (0.1 to 1%). This chain uses TRBV4-1 with TRBJ2-1; TRBD1 is a possible D gene (6 bases). Deletions cut 4 bases from V and 6 bases from J, with 10 bases between. The CDR3 loop spans 13 amino acids. CDR1 is MGHRA and CDR2 is YSYEKL in the germline V gene. This CDR3 reads CASSRGTTNEQFF. In DNA, the CDR3 is TGCGCCAGCAGCCGGGGGACAACCAATGAGCAGTTCTTC.

Concerning this clone: One junction end does not reproduce the germline sequence, and a read error may be involved. V gene TRBV27 combines with J gene TRBJ1-4; D is ambiguous. The CDR3 has 16 residues. CDR1 is MNHEY, CDR2 SMNVEV, per germline (reference sequence). The CDR3 DNA follows: TGTGCCAGCAGCGAGACCCTCCGCGCGACTAATGAAAAGCTGTTTTTT. Its translation: CASSETLRATNEKLFF.

This clone appeared a few times. The CDR3 DNA is TGTGCCAGCAGTTCGGGTTCTGGAAACACCATATATTTT. Protein product: CASSSGSGNTIYF. V and J are TRBV28 and TRBJ1-3; D call uncertain. Trimming took 4 bases from V and 1 from J, leaving 5 bases between them. Germline V gene sequence: CDR1 MDHEN, CDR2 SYDVKM. The CDR3 has 13 residues. The complete variable domain, with remaining parts taken from reference TRBV28 and TRBJ1-3, reads DVKVTQSSRYLVKRTGEKVFLECVQDMDHENMFWYRQDPGLGLRLIYFSYDVKMKEKGDIPEGYSVSREKKERFSLILESASTNQTSMYLCASSSGSGNTIYFGEGSWLTVV.

This chain uses TRBV7-2 with TRBJ2-3; unclear D gene. The CDR3 has 15 amino acids. Between the trimmed V and J ends, which lost 1 base and 6 bases, there was a span of 14 bases. The germline CDR1 and CDR2 sequences are SGHTA and FQGNSA. CDR3 protein: CASSLGSTELDTQYF. CDR3 sequence (DNA): TGTGCCAGCAGCTTAGGCTCCACAGAATTGGATACGCAGTATTTT.

This clone was picked up a small number of times. This rearrangement joins TRBV19 to TRBJ1-2; D is uncertain. V was clipped by 9 bases and J by 0 bases, with 20 bases between them. Germline CDR1 and CDR2: LNHDA and SQIVND (reference sequence). This CDR3 is 16 amino acids long. The CDR3 sequence: CASAMEGYQANYGYTF. Written as DNA, the CDR3 is TGTGCCAGCGCAATGGAGGGTTACCAGGCTAACTATGGCTACACCTTC.

The chain has TRBV23-1 and TRBJ2-2, with 7 positions matching TRBD2. TRBV23-1 is treated as an ORF (open reading frame) with a function not yet certain. The CDR3 contains 16 residues. The junction had 19 bases not matched to a gene; V was cut back by 11 bases and J by 7 bases. The CDR3 sequence is CAPAMWAGVYSGELFF. CDR3 bases: TGCGCCCCGGCGATGTGGGCGGGAGTGTATAGCGGGGAGCTGTTTTTT.

By its share, this clone is large. The chain joins TRBV4-1 to TRBJ2-7; 7 nucleotides line up with TRBD1. The V segment lost 5 bases and the J segment 4 bases; nucleotides outside the gene matches: 14. The CDR3 consists of 16 residues. Germline values: CDR1 MGHRA, CDR2 YSYEKL. The CDR3 DNA reads as TGCGCCAGCAGCTATTCCCCTGGGACAGAGATATACGAGCAGTACTTC. Its translation is CASSYSPGTEIYEQYF.

The V and J genes are TRBV2 and TRBJ1-1; D uncertain. V shed 3 bases and J shed 1 base, with 6 bases lying between them. The germline V gene encodes CDR1 SNHLY and CDR2 FYNNEI. This CDR3 comprises 13 residues. As DNA, the CDR3 is TGTGCCAGCAGTGACCCCCAGAACACTGAAGCTTTCTTT. This gives the protein CASSDPQNTEAFF.

The table lists this clone with a few counts. The chain links TRBV12-5 to TRBJ2-7; TRBD2 might be the D (6 bases). There are 13 residues in the CDR3. Germline assignment: CDR1 LGHNT and CDR2 FRNRAP. With 4 bases removed from V and 2 bases from J, the gap between germline ends came to 9 bases. In nucleotides, the CDR3 is TGTGCTAGTGGTTCAGGAGGGACCTACGAGCAGTACTTC. Amino acid sequence: CASGSGGTYEQYF. The complete variable domain, with remaining parts taken from reference TRBV12-5 and TRBJ2-7, reads DARVTQTPRHKVTEMGQEVTMRCQPILGHNTVFWYRQTMMQGLELLAYFRNRAPLDDSGMPKDRFSAEMPDATLATLKIQPSEPRDSAVYFCASGSGGTYEQYFGPGTRLTVT.

This clone was detected a few times. The chain has TRBV23-1 and TRBJ2-5; 11 nucleotides agree with TRBD2. TRBV23-1 is assigned to the ORF class and has an uncertain function. V lost 6 bases to trimming and J lost 4 bases; unmatched junction nucleotides: 13. The CDR3 is 17 residues long. CDR3 in amino acids: CASSPRDSGGAIETQYF. The CDR3 DNA is TGCGCCAGCAGCCCCCGGGATAGCGGGGGGGCCATAGAGACCCAGTACTTC.

V usage is TRBV18 and J usage is TRBJ2-1; tentatively, D is TRBD1 (6 bases). CDR3 length: 15 amino acids. Germline loops: CDR1 KGHSH, CDR2 LQKENI. V lost 3 bases and J lost 9, with 18 bases in between. The CDR3 DNA sequence: TGTGCCAGCTCACCCCGGGACACCGGGTCGGGTGAGCAGTTCTTC. Translating gives CASSPRDTGSGEQFF.

This chain's CDR3 is CASSARDTYGYTF. In DNA form, the CDR3 reads TGTGCCAGCAGCGCCCGGGACACCTATGGCTACACCTTC. This sequence joins TRBV9 and TRBJ1-2, with D perhaps TRBD1 (6 bases). Trimming took off 3 bases at V and 4 bases at J, with 10 bases between the two ends. Germline values: CDR1 SGDLS, CDR2 YYNGEE. The CDR3 totals 13 residues. Full variable domain (outside the CDR3, taken from reference TRBV9 and TRBJ1-2): DSGVTQTPKHLITATGQRVTLRCSPRSGDLSVYWYQQSLDQGLQFLIQYYNGEERAKGNILERFSAQQFPDLHSELNLSSLELGDSALYFCASSARDTYGYTFGSGTRLTVV.

This clone occurred a few times. V and J are TRBV6-5 and TRBJ1-3; 7 nucleotides match TRBD1. The CDR3 covers 14 residues. The germline gives CDR1 MNHEY, CDR2 SVGAGI. The V gene end was trimmed by 2 bases and the J gene end by 3 bases; junction bases not matched to a gene: 1. As DNA, the CDR3 is TGTGCCAGCAGTTACACAGGGGTTGGAAACACCATATATTTT. Protein: CASSYTGVGNTIYF.

V is TRBV13 and J is TRBJ2-7, with TRBD2 matching 7 bases. Trimming cost V 1 base and J 5 bases; bases outside gene matches: 17. Germline CDR1 and CDR2: PRHDT and FYEKMQ (reference sequence). The CDR3 length is 18 residues. The CDR3 reads CASSLVTPGAGVSDEQYF. DNA of the CDR3: TGTGCCAGCAGCTTAGTTACCCCTGGTGCGGGAGTGTCGGACGAGCAGTACTTC. Drawing the rest from reference TRBV13 and TRBJ2-7, the complete variable domain is AAGVIQSPRHLIKEKRETATLKCYPIPRHDTVYWYQQGPGQDPQFLISFYEKMQSDKGSIPDRFSAQQFSDYHSELNMSSLELGDSALYFCASSLVTPGAGVSDEQYFGPGTRLTVT.

The V and J genes are TRBV2 and TRBJ1-1; 10 nucleotides line up with TRBD1. The CDR3 is made up of 16 amino acids. V lost 4 bases and J lost 4; bases outside the gene matches: 9. Germline CDR1 and CDR2: SNHLY and FYNNEI. CDR3 amino acids: CASSAKGTGEPTEAFF. In nucleotides, the CDR3 is TGTGCCAGCAGTGCGAAAGGGACAGGGGAGCCCACTGAAGCTTTCTTT. Supplemented by reference TRBV2 and TRBJ1-1, the full variable domain reads EPEVTQTPSHQVTQMGQEVILRCVPISNHLYFYWYRQILGQKVEFLVSFYNNEISEKSEIFDDQFSVERPDGSNFTLKIRSTKLEDSAMYFCASSAKGTGEPTEAFFGQGTRLTVV.